This T cell receptor (beta chain) derives from a study of T cell responses to AZD1222 COVID-19 vaccine. General study results and limits: Unmutated variant regions reportedly attract nearly half of all spike-specific TCRs. Recipients of two AZD1222 doses showed rising Spike-specific TCR breadth and depth.

V trimming: 4 bases; J trimming: 4 bases; junction bases outside the gene matches: 4. This CDR3 is 14 amino acids long. Germline-derived CDR1 and CDR2 are MRHNA and SNTAGT. In regard to this clone: Antigen unknown.

Profiled with immunoSEQ multiplex PCR; TCRdb holds only in-frame clones, not every one. This sample yields 98,000 or so clones, of which about 86% are seen a single time; roughly 3% belongs to the top ten. The TCR was taken from an adult in good health. The starting material was peripheral blood, obtained on day 0 of AZD1222 vaccination. This chain links TRBV6-4 with TRBJ2-3, with 8 bases that match TRBD1. Here the CDR3 reads CASSGQGAADTQYF. The CDR3 nucleotides are TGTGCCAGCAGTGGGCAGGGGGCGGCAGATACGCAGTATTTT.